Listed here is a single TCR beta chain. Its antigen is as yet unknown. The data were obtained in a study of T cell responses to AZD1222 COVID-19 vaccine. Germline V gene lookup returns CDR1 MNHEY and CDR2 SVGAGI. The ends were cut back, 8 bases at V and 0 bases at J, with 8 bases in the middle. The CDR3 spans 14 residues. Findings and caveats of the study: Among those given AZD1222, only 6 or 7 were seropositive at baseline. All repertoire sampling was performed exclusively after the peak T cell response. White British donors predominated, females outnumbered males, and clonal diversity was possibly underestimated. Spike-spanning, vaccine-associated CD4 TCRs were dominant at 160-218 and 743-854.

Produced via immunoSEQ multiplex PCR; TCRdb's table is partial and in-frame only. The sample records about 110,000 clones, about 85% being singletons. The material sequenced was peripheral blood, taken on day 0 of AZD1222 vaccination. The chain employs TRBV6-5 and TRBJ1-6; the D is unclear. The origin of this receptor is an adult in good health. The chain's CDR3 is CASGPSSYNSPLHF. The CDR3 DNA reads TGTGCCAGCGGGCCGAGCTCCTATAATTCACCCCTCCACTTT.